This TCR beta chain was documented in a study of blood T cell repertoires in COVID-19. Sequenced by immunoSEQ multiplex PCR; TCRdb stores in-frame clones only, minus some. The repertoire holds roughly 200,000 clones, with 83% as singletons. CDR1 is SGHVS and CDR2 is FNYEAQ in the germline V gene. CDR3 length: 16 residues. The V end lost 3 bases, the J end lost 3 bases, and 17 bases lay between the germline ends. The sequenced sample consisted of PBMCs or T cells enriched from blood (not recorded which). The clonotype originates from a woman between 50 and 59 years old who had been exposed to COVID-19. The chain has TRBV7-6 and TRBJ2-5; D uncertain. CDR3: CASSLAGSRPEETQYF. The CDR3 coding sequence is TGTGCCAGCAGCTTGGCAGGATCGCGCCCAGAAGAGACCCAGTACTTC.